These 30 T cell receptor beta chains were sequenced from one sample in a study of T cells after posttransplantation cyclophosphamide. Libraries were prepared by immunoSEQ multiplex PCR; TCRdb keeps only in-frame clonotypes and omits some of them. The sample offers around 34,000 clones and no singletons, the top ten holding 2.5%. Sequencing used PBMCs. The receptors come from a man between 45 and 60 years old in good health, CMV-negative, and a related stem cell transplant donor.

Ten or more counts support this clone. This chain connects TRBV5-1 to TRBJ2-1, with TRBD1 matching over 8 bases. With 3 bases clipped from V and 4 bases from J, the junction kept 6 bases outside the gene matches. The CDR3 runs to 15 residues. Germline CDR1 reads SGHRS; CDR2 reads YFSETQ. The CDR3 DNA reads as TGCGCCAGCAGCTCCTCCGGACAGGGTTACAATGAGCAGTTCTTC. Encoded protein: CASSSSGQGYNEQFF.

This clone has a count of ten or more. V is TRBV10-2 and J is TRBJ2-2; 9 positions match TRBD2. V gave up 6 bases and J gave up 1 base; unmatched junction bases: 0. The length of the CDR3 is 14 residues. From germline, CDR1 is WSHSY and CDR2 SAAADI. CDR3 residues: CASRLAGNTGELFF. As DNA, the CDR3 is TGCGCCAGCAGACTAGCGGGGAACACCGGGGAGCTGTTTTTT.

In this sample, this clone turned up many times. CDR3 sequence: CASRLDSNYGYTF. CDR3 bases: TGTGCCAGCAGATTGGACAGCAACTATGGCTACACCTTC. The rearrangement links TRBV27 to TRBJ1-2, with D possibly matching TRBD1 (6 bases). This CDR3 is 13 amino acids long. Trimming pared 6 bases from V and 2 bases from J, leaving 10 bases between. Germline V lookup: CDR1 MNHEY, CDR2 SMNVEV (reference sequence).

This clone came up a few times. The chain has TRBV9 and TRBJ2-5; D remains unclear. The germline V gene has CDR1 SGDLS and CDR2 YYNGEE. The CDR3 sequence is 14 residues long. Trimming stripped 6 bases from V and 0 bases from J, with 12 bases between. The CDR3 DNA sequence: TGTGCCAGCAACAGTATTATAAACCAAGAGACCCAGTACTTC. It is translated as CASNSIINQETQYF.

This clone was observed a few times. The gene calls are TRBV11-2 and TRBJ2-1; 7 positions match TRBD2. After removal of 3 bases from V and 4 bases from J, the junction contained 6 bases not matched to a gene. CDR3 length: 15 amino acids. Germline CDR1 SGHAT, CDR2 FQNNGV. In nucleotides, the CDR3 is TGTGCCAGCAGCTTTACGGGAGGAAGGTACAATGAGCAGTTCTTC. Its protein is CASSFTGGRYNEQFF. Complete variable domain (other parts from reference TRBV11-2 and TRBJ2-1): EAGVAQSPRYKIIEKRQSVAFWCNPISGHATLYWYQQILGQGPKLLIQFQNNGVVDDSQLPKDRFSAERLKGVDSTLKIQPAKLEDSAVYLCASSFTGGRYNEQFFGPGTRLTVL.

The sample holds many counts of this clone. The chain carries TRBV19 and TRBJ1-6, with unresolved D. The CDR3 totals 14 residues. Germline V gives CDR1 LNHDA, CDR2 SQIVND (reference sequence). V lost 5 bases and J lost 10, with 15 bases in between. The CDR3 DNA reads TGTGCCAGTAGTCCTCGGGATGGAGCGTCACCCCTCCACTTT. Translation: CASSPRDGASPLHF.

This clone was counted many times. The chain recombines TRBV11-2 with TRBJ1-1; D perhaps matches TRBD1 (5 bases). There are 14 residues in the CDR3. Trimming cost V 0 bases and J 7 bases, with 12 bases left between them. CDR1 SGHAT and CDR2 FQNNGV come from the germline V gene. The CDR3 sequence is CASSLERLRGEAFF. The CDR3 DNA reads TGTGCCAGCAGCTTAGAGCGACTTAGGGGTGAAGCTTTCTTT.

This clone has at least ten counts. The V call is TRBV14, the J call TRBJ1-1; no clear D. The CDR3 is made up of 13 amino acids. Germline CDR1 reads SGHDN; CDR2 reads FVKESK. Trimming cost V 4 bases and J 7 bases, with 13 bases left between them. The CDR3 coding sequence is TGTGCCAGCAGCCCATCTAGCGGGCTTGAAGCTTTCTTT. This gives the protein CASSPSSGLEAFF.

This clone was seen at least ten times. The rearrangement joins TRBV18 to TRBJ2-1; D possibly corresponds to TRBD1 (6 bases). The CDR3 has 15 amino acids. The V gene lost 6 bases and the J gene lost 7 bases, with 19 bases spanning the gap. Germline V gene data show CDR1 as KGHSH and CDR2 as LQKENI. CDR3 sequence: CASSRLQGFGNEQFF. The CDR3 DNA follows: TGTGCCAGCTCGCGTCTGCAGGGGTTTGGGAATGAGCAGTTCTTC.

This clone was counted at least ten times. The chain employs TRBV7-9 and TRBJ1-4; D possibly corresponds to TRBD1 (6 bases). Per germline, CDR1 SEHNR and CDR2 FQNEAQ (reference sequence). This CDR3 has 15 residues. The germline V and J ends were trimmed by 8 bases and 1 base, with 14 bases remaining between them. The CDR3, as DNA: TGTGCCAGCGGGGAACAGGGACAAACTAATGAAAAACTGTTTTTT. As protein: CASGEQGQTNEKLFF.

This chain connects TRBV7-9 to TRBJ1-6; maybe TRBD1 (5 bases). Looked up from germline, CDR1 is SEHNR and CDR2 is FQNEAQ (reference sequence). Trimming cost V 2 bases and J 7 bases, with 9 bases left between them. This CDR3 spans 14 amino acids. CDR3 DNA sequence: TGTGCCAGCAGCTTAACAGGCGTCAATTCACCCCTCCACTTT. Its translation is CASSLTGVNSPLHF.

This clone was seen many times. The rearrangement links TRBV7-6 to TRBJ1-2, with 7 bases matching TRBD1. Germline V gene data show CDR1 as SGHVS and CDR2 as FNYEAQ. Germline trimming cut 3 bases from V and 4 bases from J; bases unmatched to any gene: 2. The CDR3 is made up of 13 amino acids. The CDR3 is CASSFAGGYGYTF. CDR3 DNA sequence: TGTGCCAGCAGCTTCGCAGGGGGCTATGGCTACACCTTC.

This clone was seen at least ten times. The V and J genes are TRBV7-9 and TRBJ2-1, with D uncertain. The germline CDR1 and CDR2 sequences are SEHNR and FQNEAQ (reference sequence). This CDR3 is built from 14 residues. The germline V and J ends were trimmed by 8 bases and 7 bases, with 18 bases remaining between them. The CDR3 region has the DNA TGTGCCAGCTCGTTTCGGGTCGCCGTTAATGAGCAGTTCTTC. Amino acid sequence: CASSFRVAVNEQFF.

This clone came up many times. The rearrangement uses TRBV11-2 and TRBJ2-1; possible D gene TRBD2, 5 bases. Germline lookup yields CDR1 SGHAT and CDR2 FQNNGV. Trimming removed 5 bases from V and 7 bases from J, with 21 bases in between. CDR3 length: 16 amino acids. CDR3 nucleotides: TGTGCCAGCAGCCGAATGGCTACTACTCGGGATAATGAGCAGTTCTTC. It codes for CASSRMATTRDNEQFF.

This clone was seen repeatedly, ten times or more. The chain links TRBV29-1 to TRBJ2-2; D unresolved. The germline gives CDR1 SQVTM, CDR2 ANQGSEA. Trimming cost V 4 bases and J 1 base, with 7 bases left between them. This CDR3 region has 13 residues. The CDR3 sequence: CSVGLLNTGELFF. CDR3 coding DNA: TGCAGCGTTGGACTCCTGAACACCGGGGAGCTGTTTTTT.

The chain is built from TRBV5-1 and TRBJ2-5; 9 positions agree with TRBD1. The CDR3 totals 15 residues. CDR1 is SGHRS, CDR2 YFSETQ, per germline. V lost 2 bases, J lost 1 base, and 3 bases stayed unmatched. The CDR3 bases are TGCGCCAGCAGCTTACTGACAGGGGGCCAAGAGACCCAGTACTTC. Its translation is CASSLLTGGQETQYF.

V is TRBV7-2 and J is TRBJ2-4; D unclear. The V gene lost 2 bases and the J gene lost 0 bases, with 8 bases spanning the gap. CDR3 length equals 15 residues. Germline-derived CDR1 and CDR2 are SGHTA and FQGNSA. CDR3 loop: CASSLPRLAKNIQYF. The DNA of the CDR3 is TGTGCCAGCAGCTTACCCAGACTAGCCAAAAACATTCAGTACTTC.

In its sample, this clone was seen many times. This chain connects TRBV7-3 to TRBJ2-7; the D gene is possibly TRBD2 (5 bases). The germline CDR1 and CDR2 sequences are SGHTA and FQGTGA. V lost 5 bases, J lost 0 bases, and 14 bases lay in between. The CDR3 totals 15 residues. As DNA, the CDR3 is TGTGCCAGCAGCCCCGTCGCGGGTCTCTCCTACGAGCAGTACTTC. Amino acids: CASSPVAGLSYEQYF.

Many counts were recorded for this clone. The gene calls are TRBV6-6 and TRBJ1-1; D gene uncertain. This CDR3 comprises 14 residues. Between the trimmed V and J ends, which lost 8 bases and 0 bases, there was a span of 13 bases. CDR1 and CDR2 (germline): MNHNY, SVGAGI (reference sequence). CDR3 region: CASLEPEMNTEAFF. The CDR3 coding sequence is TGTGCCAGCTTAGAGCCGGAGATGAACACTGAAGCTTTCTTT.

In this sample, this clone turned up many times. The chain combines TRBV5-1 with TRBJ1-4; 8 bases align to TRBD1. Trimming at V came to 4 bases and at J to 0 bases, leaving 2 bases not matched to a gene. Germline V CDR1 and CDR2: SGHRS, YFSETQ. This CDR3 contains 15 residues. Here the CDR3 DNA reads TGCGCCAGCAGCATGGACAGGGCAACTAATGAAAAACTGTTTTTT. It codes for CASSMDRATNEKLFF.

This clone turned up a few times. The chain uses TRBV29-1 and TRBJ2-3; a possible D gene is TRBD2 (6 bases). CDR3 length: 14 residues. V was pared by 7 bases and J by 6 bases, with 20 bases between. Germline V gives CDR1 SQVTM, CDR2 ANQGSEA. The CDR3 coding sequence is TGCAGCGGCCTCCGGGCAGGAGGGTTGGATACGCAGTATTTT. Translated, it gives CSGLRAGGLDTQYF.

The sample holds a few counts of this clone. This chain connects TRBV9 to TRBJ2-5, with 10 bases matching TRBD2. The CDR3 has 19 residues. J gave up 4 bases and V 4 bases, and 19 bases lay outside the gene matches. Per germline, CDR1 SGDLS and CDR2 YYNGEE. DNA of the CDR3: TGTGCCAGCAGCTCAGCCGGGGTACGCAGCGGGGGGGCCTTAGAGACCCAGTACTTC. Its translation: CASSSAGVRSGGALETQYF.

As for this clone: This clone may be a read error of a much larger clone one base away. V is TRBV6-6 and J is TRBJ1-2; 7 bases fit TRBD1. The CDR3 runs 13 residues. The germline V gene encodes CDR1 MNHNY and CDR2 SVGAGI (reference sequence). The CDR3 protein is CASSYSRDRYYAF. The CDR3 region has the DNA TGTGCCAGCAGTTACTCGCGGGACAGATACTACGCCTTC.

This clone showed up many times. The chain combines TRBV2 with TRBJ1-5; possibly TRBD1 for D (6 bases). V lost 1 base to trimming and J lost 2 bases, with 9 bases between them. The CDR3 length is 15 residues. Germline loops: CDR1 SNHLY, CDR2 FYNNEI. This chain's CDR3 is CASSEGAGGNQPQHF. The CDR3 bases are TGTGCCAGCAGTGAAGGGGCAGGGGGCAATCAGCCCCAGCATTTT.

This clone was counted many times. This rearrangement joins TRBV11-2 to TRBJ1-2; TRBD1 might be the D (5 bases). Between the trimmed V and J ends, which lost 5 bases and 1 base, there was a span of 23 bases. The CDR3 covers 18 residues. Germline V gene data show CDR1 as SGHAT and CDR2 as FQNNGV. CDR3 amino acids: CASSGTIPGGTINYGYTF. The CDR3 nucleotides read TGTGCCAGCAGCGGCACGATTCCGGGGGGAACAATTAACTATGGCTACACCTTC.

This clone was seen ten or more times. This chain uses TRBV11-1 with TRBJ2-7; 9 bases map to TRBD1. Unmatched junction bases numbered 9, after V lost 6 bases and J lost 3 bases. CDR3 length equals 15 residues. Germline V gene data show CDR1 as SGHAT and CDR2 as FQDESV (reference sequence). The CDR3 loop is CASSKTGGQFYEQYF. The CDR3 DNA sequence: TGTGCCAGCAGTAAGACAGGGGGGCAGTTCTACGAGCAGTACTTC.

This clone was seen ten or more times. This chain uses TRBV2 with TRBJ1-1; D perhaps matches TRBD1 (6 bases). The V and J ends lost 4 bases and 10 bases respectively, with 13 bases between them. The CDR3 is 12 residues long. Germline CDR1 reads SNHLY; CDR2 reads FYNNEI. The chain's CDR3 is CASSALGARAFF. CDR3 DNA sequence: TGTGCCAGCAGTGCTTTGGGGGCGCGAGCTTTCTTT.

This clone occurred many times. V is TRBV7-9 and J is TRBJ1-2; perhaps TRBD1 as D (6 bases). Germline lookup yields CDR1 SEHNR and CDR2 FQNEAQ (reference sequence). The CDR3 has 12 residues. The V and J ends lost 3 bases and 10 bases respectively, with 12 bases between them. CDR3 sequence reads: CASSLRQDPYTF. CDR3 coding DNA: TGTGCCAGCAGCTTGAGACAGGACCCCTACACCTTC.

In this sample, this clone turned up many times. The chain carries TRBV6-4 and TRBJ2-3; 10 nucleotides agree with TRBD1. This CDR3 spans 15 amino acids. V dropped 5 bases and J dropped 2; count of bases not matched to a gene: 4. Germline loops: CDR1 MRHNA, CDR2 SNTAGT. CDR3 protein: CASSPGTGDTDTQYF. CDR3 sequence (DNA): TGTGCCAGCAGTCCCGGGACAGGGGACACAGATACGCAGTATTTT.

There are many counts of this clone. For the CDR3, the DNA is TGTGCCAGCAGCTTTGGGGGCAGGGGTGGCATGAACACTGAAGCTTTCTTT. Its translation: CASSFGGRGGMNTEAFF. The rearrangement uses TRBV7-9 and TRBJ1-1, with a possible D match to TRBD1 (6 bases). The germline V gene has CDR1 SEHNR and CDR2 FQNEAQ (reference sequence). V gave up 3 bases and J gave up 0 bases, with 17 bases separating them. The CDR3 has 17 residues.